This T cell receptor beta chain was retrieved from a study of cytomegalovirus exposure and HLA in healthy donors. Amplification used 60 Vbeta primers and 13 Jbeta primers. TCRdb keeps only in-frame clones here, not all; method: immunoSEQ multiplex PCR. This table has over 85,000 clones, roughly 60% appearing once. V lost 5 bases and J lost 7; bases outside the gene matches: 4. Germline CDR1 SGHTA, CDR2 FQGTGA. CDR3 length: 14 residues. The clonotype originates from a human donor in good health. J is TRBJ2-2 and V is TRBV7-3; TRBD2 agrees at 10 bases. Specimen: PBMCs. This chain's CDR3 is CASSPSGSGGELFF. DNA for the CDR3: TGTGCCAGCAGCCCTAGCGGGAGTGGCGGGGAGCTGTTTTTT.